This passage covers 8 T cell receptor beta chains from one sample sequenced in a study of blood T cell repertoires in COVID-19. Libraries were prepared by immunoSEQ multiplex PCR; TCRdb keeps only in-frame clonotypes and omits some of them. The table lists roughly 130,000 clones, approximately 84% of them singletons. Source material: peripheral blood. These receptors were collected from a man between 65 and 85 years old with acute or convalescent COVID-19.

This clone has more than one count but fewer than ten. The chain carries TRBV24-1 and TRBJ2-1; tentative D call: TRBD2 (7 bases). The CDR3 contains 18 residues. The V gene lost 4 bases and the J gene lost 4 bases, with 22 bases spanning the gap. Per germline, CDR1 KGHDR and CDR2 SFDVKD. The CDR3 coding sequence is TGTGCCACCAGTGAGCCGACCACAGGGAGGGGGGGTTACAATGAGCAGTTCTTC. The encoded protein is CATSEPTTGRGGYNEQFF.

V usage is TRBV10-2 and J usage is TRBJ1-2, with D possibly TRBD1 on 6 matching bases. This CDR3 comprises 13 residues. The V gene's germline CDR1 is WSHSY and CDR2 SAAADI. With 1 base removed from V and 7 bases from J, the gap between germline ends came to 10 bases. The CDR3, as DNA: TGCGCCAGCAGTGAGTTTCGGGGGGCTGGCTACACCTTC. This translates into CASSEFRGAGYTF.

The chain links TRBV29-1 to TRBJ2-5, with TRBD1 as a possible D gene (7 bases). Germline CDR1 SQVTM, CDR2 ANQGSEA. The CDR3 covers 15 residues. V gave up 3 bases and J gave up 7 bases, with 21 bases separating them. CDR3 loop: CSVDTAGQLGGTQYF. The CDR3 DNA follows: TGCAGCGTTGACACCGCGGGACAGCTAGGAGGGACCCAGTACTTC.

V usage is TRBV5-1 and J usage is TRBJ2-5; 7 bases map to TRBD1. This CDR3 region has 14 residues. Trimming removed 4 bases from V and 3 bases from J; junction bases left unmatched: 6. CDR1 SGHRS and CDR2 YFSETQ come from the germline V gene. The chain's CDR3 is CASSGGQQEETQYF. In DNA form, the CDR3 reads TGCGCCAGCAGCGGGGGACAGCAAGAAGAGACCCAGTACTTC.

This clone was counted only a few times. The chain has TRBV5-1 and TRBJ1-1; no clear D gene. From germline, CDR1 is SGHRS and CDR2 YFSETQ. CDR3 length: 13 amino acids. Trimming cost V 2 bases and J 1 base, with 6 bases left between them. The CDR3 region has the DNA TGCGCCAGCAGCTTCGGAGCGAACACTGAAGCTTTCTTT. This sequence encodes CASSFGANTEAFF.

V usage is TRBV30 and J usage is TRBJ1-5; TRBD1 agrees at 8 bases. Germline V gene data show CDR1 as GTSNPN and CDR2 as SVGIG (reference sequence). V trimming: 2 bases; J trimming: 4 bases; junction bases outside the gene matches: 7. There are 15 residues in the CDR3. The CDR3 nucleotides are TGTGCCTGGAGTCTCGGGACAGGTCAAAATCAGCCCCAGCATTTT. It encodes CAWSLGTGQNQPQHF.

V and J are TRBV7-9 and TRBJ2-7; the D gene is possibly TRBD2 (6 bases). This CDR3 has 14 amino acids. Germline V lookup: CDR1 SEHNR, CDR2 FQNEAQ (reference sequence). V shed 0 bases and J shed 4 bases, with 10 bases lying between them. The CDR3 coding sequence is TGTGCCAGCAGCTTAGCCGGGGGTGGGTACGAGCAGTACTTC. Protein product: CASSLAGGGYEQYF.

V gene TRBV6-6 combines with J gene TRBJ1-5; 7 positions agree with TRBD1. The length of the CDR3 is 15 residues. CDR1 is MNHNY, CDR2 SVGAGI, per germline (reference sequence). V shed 6 bases and J 6 bases; nucleotides not matched to a gene: 11. In nucleotides, the CDR3 is TGTGCCAGCAGCCTTACAGGGGCCCGGGGTCAGCCCCAGCATTTT. Translated, it gives CASSLTGARGQPQHF.